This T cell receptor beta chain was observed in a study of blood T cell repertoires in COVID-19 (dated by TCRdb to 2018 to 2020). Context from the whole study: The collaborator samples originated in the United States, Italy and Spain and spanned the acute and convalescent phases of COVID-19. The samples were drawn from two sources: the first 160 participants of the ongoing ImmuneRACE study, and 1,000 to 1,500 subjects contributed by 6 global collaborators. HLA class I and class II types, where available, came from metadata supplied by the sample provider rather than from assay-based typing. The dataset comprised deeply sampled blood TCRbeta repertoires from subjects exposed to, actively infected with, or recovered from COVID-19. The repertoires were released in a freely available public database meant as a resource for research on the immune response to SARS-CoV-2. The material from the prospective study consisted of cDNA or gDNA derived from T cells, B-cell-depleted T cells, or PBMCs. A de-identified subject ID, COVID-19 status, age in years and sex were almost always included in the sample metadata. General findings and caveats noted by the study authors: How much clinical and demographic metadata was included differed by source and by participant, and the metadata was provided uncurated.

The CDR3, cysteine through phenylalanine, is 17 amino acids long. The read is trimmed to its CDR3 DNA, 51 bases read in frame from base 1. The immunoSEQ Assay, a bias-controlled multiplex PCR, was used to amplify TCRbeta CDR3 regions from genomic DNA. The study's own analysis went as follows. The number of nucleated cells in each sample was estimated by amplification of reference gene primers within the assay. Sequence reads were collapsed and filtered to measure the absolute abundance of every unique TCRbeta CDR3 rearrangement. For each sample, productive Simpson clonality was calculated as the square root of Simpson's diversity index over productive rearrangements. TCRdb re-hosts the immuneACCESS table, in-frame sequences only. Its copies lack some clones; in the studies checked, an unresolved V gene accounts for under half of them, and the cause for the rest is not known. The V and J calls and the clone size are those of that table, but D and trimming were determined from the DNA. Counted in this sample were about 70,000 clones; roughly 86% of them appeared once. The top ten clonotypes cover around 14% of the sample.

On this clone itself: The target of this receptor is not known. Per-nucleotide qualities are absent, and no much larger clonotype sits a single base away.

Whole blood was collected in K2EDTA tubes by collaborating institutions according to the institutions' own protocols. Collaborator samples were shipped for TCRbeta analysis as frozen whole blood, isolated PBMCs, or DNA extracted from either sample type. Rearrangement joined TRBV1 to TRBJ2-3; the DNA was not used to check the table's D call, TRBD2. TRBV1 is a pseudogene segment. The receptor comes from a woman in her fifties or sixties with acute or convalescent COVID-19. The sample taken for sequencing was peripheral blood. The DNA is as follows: TGCACCAGCAGCTCTAGTACTAGCGGGGGGGCCTTGGATACGCAGTATTTT. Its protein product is CTSSSSTSGGALDTQYF.